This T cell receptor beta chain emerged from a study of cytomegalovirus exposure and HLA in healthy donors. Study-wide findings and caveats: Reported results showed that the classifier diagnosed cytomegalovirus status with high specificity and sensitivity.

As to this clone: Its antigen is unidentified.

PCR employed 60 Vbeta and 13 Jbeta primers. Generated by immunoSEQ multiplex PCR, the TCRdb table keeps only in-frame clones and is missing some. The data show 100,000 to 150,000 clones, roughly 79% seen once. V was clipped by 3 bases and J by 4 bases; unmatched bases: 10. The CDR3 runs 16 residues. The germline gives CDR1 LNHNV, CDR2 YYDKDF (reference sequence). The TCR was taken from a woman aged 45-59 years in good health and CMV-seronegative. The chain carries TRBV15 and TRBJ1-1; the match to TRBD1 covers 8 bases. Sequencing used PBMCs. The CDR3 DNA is TGTGCCACCAGCAGGGCCAGAGACAGGGGTGGCACTGAAGCTTTCTTT. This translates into CATSRARDRGGTEAFF.